This T cell receptor (beta chain) was identified during a study of shared clonotypes between healthy human individuals. Only in-frame clones appear in the TCRdb table, and some are missing; sequencing was by immunoSEQ multiplex PCR. The sample has roughly 300,000 clones; roughly 70% are singletons. This clone was detected a few times. Trimming stripped 1 base from V and 8 bases from J, with 16 bases between. There are 15 residues in the CDR3. Germline CDR1 MNHNS, CDR2 SASEGT. The source material was memory CD4+ T cells sorted from blood. As for subset: CD45RA-negative fraction. The TCR sequence derives from a young man in good health. This chain links TRBV6-1 with TRBJ2-3; unclear D gene. The CDR3 nucleotides are TGTGCCAGCAGTGAAGGTGCCTTAGGTGTCGGTACGCAGTATTTT. Amino acids: CASSEGALGVGTQYF.